A selection of T cell receptor beta chains follows, all from one sample in a study of T cell responses to AZD1222 COVID-19 vaccine. Measured with immunoSEQ multiplex PCR; TCRdb has only the in-frame clones, and not every one. The sample includes tens of thousands of clones, over 60% seen only once; the top ten take about an eighth. The sequencing used peripheral blood, collected on day 0 of AZD1222 vaccination. The source is an adult in good health. Both conserved end residues are part of each CDR3. The order of the fields is D gene, V gene, clone size, J gene, CDR3 DNA, CDR3 protein. A D gene is named only where the DNA matches it firmly. Where a row states a size, it is once, few, many or the class of an expanded clone; other rows omit it.

.,TRBV9,.,TRBJ2-7,TGTGCCAGCAGCCTCCACTCGACAGGCGCCTCCTACGAGCAGTACTTC,CASSLHSTGASYEQYF
TRBD1,TRBV27,once,TRBJ1-1,TGTGCCAGCAGTTTTAAGCGGGACAGGGGAGAGGGAAACACTGAAGCTTTCTTT,CASSFKRDRGEGNTEAFF
.,TRBV28,.,TRBJ1-2,TGTGCCAGCAGTTTACGCAGGCTAGGTGGCTACACCTTC,CASSLRRLGGYTF
.,TRBV3-1/TRBV3-2,few,TRBJ1-6,TGTGCCAGCAGCCAGATGAGGCAAGAGTCACCCCTCCACTTT,CASSQMRQESPLHF
TRBD2,TRBV9,.,TRBJ2-2,TGTGCCAGCAGCGTTGGACTAGCGCCCGGGGAGCTGTTTTTT,CASSVGLAPGELFF
TRBD1,TRBV28,.,TRBJ1-2,TGTGCCAGCAGTTCCACCTACCGGGGACAGAAGATCTATGGCTACACCTTC,CASSSTYRGQKIYGYTF
TRBD2,TRBV3-1/TRBV3-2,once,TRBJ2-5,TGTGCCAGCAGCCAGCTAGCGGGGCCCGAAGGGGAGACCCAGTACTTC,CASSQLAGPEGETQYF
.,TRBV6-2/TRBV6-3,.,TRBJ2-1,TGTGCCAGCAGCCCCGGGGACAATGAGCAGTTCTTC,CASSPGDNEQFF
TRBD1,TRBV4-2,.,TRBJ2-1,TGTGCCAGCAGCCAGCTGGGACAGGGGAAGAGAAATGAGCAGTTCTTC,CASSQLGQGKRNEQFF
.,TRBV9,.,TRBJ1-1,TGTGCCAGCAGCGTAGGTGTTACAAACGTGAACACTGAAGCTTTCTTT,CASSVGVTNVNTEAFF
.,TRBV7-2,.,TRBJ2-7,TGTGCCAGCAGCTTCGGGACACTATACGAGCAGTACTTC,CASSFGTLYEQYF
.,TRBV6-5,once,TRBJ2-4,TGTGCCAGTCGTGTAGCCAAAAACATTCAGTACTTC,CASRVAKNIQYF
.,TRBV28,.,TRBJ2-5,TGTGCCAGCAGTTTAAATTGGGGTCAAGAGACCCAGTACTTC,CASSLNWGQETQYF
TRBD1,TRBV7-9,.,TRBJ2-7,TGTGCCACTCAGGGGACAGTCAGAGGCGAGCAGTACTTC,CATQGTVRGEQYF
.,TRBV7-9,.,TRBJ1-1,TGTGCCAGCAGCCAGGCGTCCCCACACACTGAAGCTTTCTTT,CASSQASPHTEAFF
.,TRBV2,few,TRBJ2-5,TGTGCCAGCAAACGACTGTCTCAAGAGACCCAGTACTTC,CASKRLSQETQYF
TRBD2,TRBV7-2,once,TRBJ2-1,TGTGCCAGCAGCTTAACCGGGGGGATATCCTACAATGAGCAGTTCTTC,CASSLTGGISYNEQFF
TRBD1,TRBV6-2/TRBV6-3,.,TRBJ2-6,TGTGCCAGCAGCCCGGGACAGGGAGTCACTGGGGCCAACGTCCTGACTTTC,CASSPGQGVTGANVLTF
.,TRBV6-5,.,TRBJ1-1,TGTGCCAGCAGCGCTGAGCAACGGTGGAACACTGAAGCTTTCTTT,CASSAEQRWNTEAFF
.,TRBV5-1,.,TRBJ2-3,TGCGCCAGCAGCTTGGCCCGACGCTACACAGATACGCAGTATTTT,CASSLARRYTDTQYF
.,TRBV6-5,.,TRBJ2-1,TGTGCCAGCAGTTACGGGGGGGCCGGGAATGAGCAGTTCTTC,CASSYGGAGNEQFF
.,TRBV2,.,TRBJ2-7,TGTGCCAGCACCCGCTACGAGCAGTACTTC,CASTRYEQYF
.,TRBV19,once,TRBJ1-2,TGTGCCAGTACCGGGACACCAATCTATGGCTACACCTTC,CASTGTPIYGYTF
TRBD1,TRBV7-9,.,TRBJ1-2,TGTGCCAGCAGCTTAGCGACAGGACAGGATGGCTACACCTTC,CASSLATGQDGYTF
TRBD1,TRBV11-2,.,TRBJ1-2,TGTGCCAGCAGACAATACGCAGGGGGCGGCTATGGCTACACCTTC,CASRQYAGGGYGYTF
TRBD1,TRBV18,.,TRBJ2-1,TGTGCCAGCTCACCACTTATGGACAGGGGTGAAAATGAGCAGTTCTTC,CASSPLMDRGENEQFF
.,TRBV4-1,.,TRBJ1-3,TGCGCCAGCAGCCAAGATTTTCTTGGAAACACCATATATTTT,CASSQDFLGNTIYF
.,TRBV6-5,.,TRBJ1-6,TGTGCCAGCACCAGAGGACAGCCTCGAAGGTCACCCCTCCACTTT,CASTRGQPRRSPLHF
.,TRBV2,few,TRBJ2-7,TGTGCCAGCAGTGAGCAAAAAGGGGGGTACGAGCAGTACTTC,CASSEQKGGYEQYF
.,TRBV12-5,few,TRBJ1-1,TGTGCTAGTGGTTTGAGGTTGCGGACTTATGGGACTGAAGCTTTCTTT,CASGLRLRTYGTEAFF
.,TRBV7-8,.,TRBJ2-7,TGTGCCAGCAGCCTATACGCGGGATCGGACGAGCAGTACTTC,CASSLYAGSDEQYF
TRBD1,TRBV20-1,.,TRBJ1-1,TGCAGTGCTAGTGTGGCAGGGGGGACTGAAGCTTTCTTT,CSASVAGGTEAFF
.,TRBV6-1,.,TRBJ2-6,TGTGCCAGCAGTGAACTCCTGCCAGGGGCCAACGTCCTGACTTTC,CASSELLPGANVLTF
TRBD2,TRBV2,.,TRBJ2-1,TGTGCCAGCAGTGTAGGACTAGCCTACAATGAGCAGTTCTTC,CASSVGLAYNEQFF
TRBD1,TRBV7-9,few,TRBJ1-2,TGTGCCAGCAGATCACGACGACAGGGGGATGGCTACACCTTC,CASRSRRQGDGYTF
.,TRBV24-1,few,TRBJ2-1,TGTGCCACCAGTGATGGAGAGGAGCAGTTCTTC,CATSDGEEQFF
.,TRBV24-1,.,TRBJ1-6,TGTGCCACCAGAGGACCGGGAAATTCACCCCTCCACTTT,CATRGPGNSPLHF
TRBD2,TRBV19,once,TRBJ2-2,TGTGCCAGTAGTCCGGCTAGCGGGGGGACCGGGGAGCTGTTTTTT,CASSPASGGTGELFF
.,TRBV27,.,TRBJ2-1,TGTGCCAGCAGTATGGCCGGTACTCAGAATGAGCAGTTCTTC,CASSMAGTQNEQFF
.,TRBV10-3,.,TRBJ2-3,TGTGCCATCGCCGGGGGGCCGACAGATACGCAGTATTTT,CAIAGGPTDTQYF
TRBD1,TRBV18,.,TRBJ1-2,TGTGCCAGCTCACTCAGGGGACAGAACTATGGCTACACCTTC,CASSLRGQNYGYTF
TRBD1,TRBV19,.,TRBJ1-5,TGTGCCAGTAGGCATGGACAGGGGAATCAGCCCCAGCATTTT,CASRHGQGNQPQHF
.,TRBV19,.,TRBJ1-4,TGTGCCAGTAGTATAAGTGATGAAAAACTGTTTTTT,CASSISDEKLFF
TRBD1,TRBV7-9,few,TRBJ1-1,TGTGCCAGCAGCTGGGGACAGGGGACGGGTACTGAAGCTTTCTTT,CASSWGQGTGTEAFF
.,TRBV5-4,.,TRBJ2-2,TGTGCCAGCAGCCAGACTTCGGACCTTCGGGGCCGGGAGCTGTTTTTT,CASSQTSDLRGRELFF
.,TRBV5-1,.,TRBJ1-1,TGCGCCAGCAGCTTGCTGCCAGGAGTGAACACTGAAGCTTTCTTT,CASSLLPGVNTEAFF
.,TRBV7-6,.,TRBJ2-5,TGTGCCAGCAGCTTAGCAACACTGCAAGAGACCCAGTACTTC,CASSLATLQETQYF
.,TRBV28,once,TRBJ2-3,TGTGCCAGCAGTCAACGGGGCTTCCTCACCTACACAGATACGCAGTATTTT,CASSQRGFLTYTDTQYF
TRBD2,TRBV5-6,.,TRBJ2-7,TGTGCCAGCAGGACTAGCGGGACCGCCTACGAGCAGTACTTC,CASRTSGTAYEQYF
.,TRBV3-1/TRBV3-2,once,TRBJ1-2,TGTGCCAGCACAGACTCGGGGTATGGCTACACCTTC,CASTDSGYGYTF
TRBD1,TRBV30,.,TRBJ1-2,TGTGCCTGGAGTCCGGGACAGTGGGATGGCTACACCTTC,CAWSPGQWDGYTF
.,TRBV28,.,TRBJ1-6,TGTGCCAGCAGCCGAGAGCTTAATTCACCCCTCCACTTT,CASSRELNSPLHF
TRBD1,TRBV11-2,few,TRBJ2-7,TGTGCCAGCAGCCCACAGGGGGCGACATACGAGCAGTACTTC,CASSPQGATYEQYF
TRBD2,TRBV29-1,.,TRBJ2-1,TGCAGCGTTTGGGCGGGGGGGTACAATGAGCAGTTCTTC,CSVWAGGYNEQFF
.,TRBV25-1,.,TRBJ2-1,TGTGCCAGCACTCGGGGCCAACTCTACAATGAGCAGTTCTTC,CASTRGQLYNEQFF
TRBD1,TRBV3-1/TRBV3-2,.,TRBJ2-7,TGTGCCAGCAGCCGGACAGGGGACTACGAGCAGTACTTC,CASSRTGDYEQYF